The 22 T cell receptor beta chains below were found in one sample sequenced in a study of blood T cell repertoires in COVID-19. The data were produced by immunoSEQ multiplex PCR, yet TCRdb's version contains in-frame clones alone and is incomplete. The sample yields about 140,000 clones, 80% to 90% seen once. What was sequenced was peripheral blood. These receptors originate from a woman between 55 and 75 years old with acute or convalescent COVID-19.

There are a few counts of this clone. This sequence joins TRBV20-1 and TRBJ2-5, with a possible D match to TRBD2 (6 bases). V was pared by 6 bases and J by 5 bases, with 10 bases between. Germline CDR1 reads DFQATT; CDR2 reads SNEGSKA (reference sequence). The CDR3 totals 11 residues. The CDR3 spells CSALEGETQYF. CDR3 bases: TGCAGTGCCTTGGAGGGGGAGACCCAGTACTTC.

V and J are TRBV3-1 (or the pseudogene TRBV3-2) and TRBJ2-7; TRBD1 is a possible D gene (5 bases). The CDR3 contains 13 residues. From germline, CDR1 is LGHDT and CDR2 YNNKEL (reference sequence). V was trimmed by 4 bases and J by 0 bases, leaving 7 bases between them. CDR3 DNA: TGTGCCAGCAGCCGACAGTTCTCCTACGAGCAGTACTTC. Residues: CASSRQFSYEQYF.

The rearrangement uses TRBV18 and TRBJ1-1; D might be TRBD1 (6 bases). This CDR3 is 14 amino acids long. Trimming took off 4 bases at V and 5 bases at J, with 14 bases between the two ends. The V gene's germline CDR1 is KGHSH and CDR2 LQKENI. CDR3 DNA: TGTGCCAGCTCACTCCAGGGGAGTCAGACTGAAGCTTTCTTT. Its protein product is CASSLQGSQTEAFF.

The chain is built from TRBV7-9 and TRBJ2-7; D is possibly TRBD2 (5 bases). This CDR3 is 15 amino acids long. Germline values: CDR1 SEHNR, CDR2 FQNEAQ (reference sequence). Trimming removed 1 base at V and 2 bases at J, with 12 bases between. The CDR3 region is CASSLVRTSTYEQYF. For the CDR3, the DNA is TGTGCCAGCAGCTTAGTTAGGACTTCTACCTACGAGCAGTACTTC.

The chain uses TRBV6-4 and TRBJ1-2, with D possibly being TRBD1 (6 bases). The CDR3 runs 17 residues. CDR1 MRHNA and CDR2 SNTAGT come from the germline V gene. Trimming stripped 2 bases from V and 1 base from J, with 17 bases between. CDR3 nucleotides: TGTGCCAGCAGTGACCCCAGAGAACAGGGCCGTAACTATGGCTACACCTTC. Its translation is CASSDPREQGRNYGYTF.

The rearrangement joins TRBV4-1 to TRBJ2-5; 7 nucleotides agree with TRBD2. The germline CDR1 and CDR2 sequences are MGHRA and YSYEKL. CDR3 length: 21 amino acids. The V and J ends lost 0 bases and 0 bases, in that order; junction bases with no gene match: 19. This CDR3 reads CASSQDGLLMGRRGNQETQYF. The CDR3 coding sequence is TGCGCCAGCAGCCAAGATGGGCTTCTGATGGGTCGGCGGGGGAACCAAGAGACCCAGTACTTC.

The gene calls are TRBV7-2 and TRBJ1-6, with D hard to call. This CDR3 comprises 14 residues. The V end was cut by 0 bases, the J end by 4 bases, with 4 bases between. CDR1 and CDR2 (germline): SGHTA, FQGNSA. The CDR3 region has the DNA TGTGCCAGCAGCTTAGCGTCATATAATTCACCCCTCCACTTT. This sequence encodes CASSLASYNSPLHF.

The rearrangement joins TRBV19 to TRBJ1-5, with D maybe TRBD1 (5 bases). The CDR3 has 13 amino acids. CDR1 and CDR2 (germline): LNHDA, SQIVND (reference sequence). V lost 7 bases to trimming and J lost 4 bases, with 11 bases between them. CDR3 sequence (DNA): TGTGCCAGTAAAGCAGGGTGGAATCAGCCCCAGCATTTT. It encodes CASKAGWNQPQHF.

V usage is TRBV5-1 and J usage is TRBJ1-1, with 8 bases lining up with TRBD1. The CDR3 loop spans 14 amino acids. V shed 4 bases and J 3 bases; nucleotides not matched to a gene: 5. Germline lookup yields CDR1 SGHRS and CDR2 YFSETQ. Here the CDR3 reads CASSGQTGDTEAFF. The CDR3 DNA reads as TGCGCCAGCAGCGGACAGACAGGGGACACTGAAGCTTTCTTT.

This sequence joins TRBV30 and TRBJ1-2, with D possibly TRBD1 on 6 matching bases. The ends were cut back, 7 bases at V and 4 bases at J, with 13 bases in the middle. Germline V lookup: CDR1 GTSNPN, CDR2 SVGIG (reference sequence). CDR3 length: 12 residues. CDR3 DNA sequence: TGTGCCTCCACTGGACAGATCTATGGCTACACCTTC. This sequence encodes CASTGQIYGYTF. The whole variable domain, filled in from reference TRBV30 and TRBJ1-2, reads SQTIHQWPATLVQPVGSPLSLECTVEGTSNPNLYWYRQAAGRGLQLLFYSVGIGQISSEVPQNLSASRPQDRQFILSSKKLLLSDSGFYLCASTGQIYGYTFGSGTRLTVV.

The chain is built from TRBV7-9 and TRBJ2-2; the D is unclear. Germline lookup yields CDR1 SEHNR and CDR2 FQNEAQ (reference sequence). Trimming left V 11 bases short and J 0 bases short, with 13 bases between. The CDR3 extends over 14 amino acids. CDR3 nucleotide sequence: TGTGCCGCCAGGCCCCAGTCGAACACCGGGGAGCTGTTTTTT. Translating it yields CAARPQSNTGELFF. Complete variable domain (other parts from reference TRBV7-9 and TRBJ2-2): DTGVSQNPRHKITKRGQNVTFRCDPISEHNRLYWYRQTLGQGPEFLTYFQNEAQLEKSRLLSDRFSAERPKGSFSTLEIQRTEQGDSAMYLCAARPQSNTGELFFGEGSRLTVL.

The chain uses TRBV27 and TRBJ1-1, with TRBD1 as a possible D gene (6 bases). The CDR3 is 13 amino acids. Germline V gives CDR1 MNHEY, CDR2 SMNVEV (reference sequence). Trimming cost V 6 bases and J 1 base, with 9 bases left between them. CDR3: CASRRGGNTEAFF. The CDR3 nucleotides read TGTGCCAGCAGGAGAGGGGGGAACACTGAAGCTTTCTTT.

The rearrangement links TRBV6-4 to TRBJ1-5, with TRBD1 identical over 7 bases. The germline V gene has CDR1 MRHNA and CDR2 SNTAGT. The length of the CDR3 is 17 residues. With V trimmed by 8 bases and J by 3 bases, 16 bases remained unmatched. The CDR3 is CASRRGDSPLFNQPQHF. The DNA of the CDR3 is TGTGCCAGCCGAAGGGGGGACAGCCCCCTCTTCAATCAGCCCCAGCATTTT.

The genes are TRBV19 and TRBJ1-1; possible D gene TRBD1, 5 bases. V gave up 5 bases and J gave up 0 bases, with 10 bases separating them. CDR3 length equals 14 residues. The germline CDR1 and CDR2 sequences are LNHDA and SQIVND (reference sequence). CDR3 sequence (DNA): TGTGCCAGTAGTGACAGCCACATGAACACTGAAGCTTTCTTT. Its translation is CASSDSHMNTEAFF. Based on the CDR3 plus reference TRBV19 and TRBJ1-1, the full variable domain is DGGITQSPKYLFRKEGQNVTLSCEQNLNHDAMYWYRQDPGQGLRLIYYSQIVNDFQKGDIAEGYSVSREKKESFPLTVTSAQKNPTAFYLCASSDSHMNTEAFFGQGTRLTVV.

V is TRBV5-6 and J is TRBJ2-7, with TRBD2 matching over 9 bases. CDR1 SGHDT and CDR2 YYEEEE come from the germline V gene. The CDR3 loop spans 17 amino acids. The ends lost 4 bases at V and 3 bases at J; junction bases unmatched: 14. This CDR3 is CASSAASLTSGFYEQYF. The DNA for the CDR3 is TGTGCCAGCAGCGCCGCATCGTTGACTAGCGGATTCTACGAGCAGTACTTC.

This clone was observed a single time. V is TRBV7-8 and J is TRBJ2-5; D remains ambiguous. V lost 1 base and J lost 5, with 11 bases in between. This CDR3 has 14 amino acids. The germline V gene encodes CDR1 SGHVS and CDR2 FQNEAQ. The CDR3 DNA is TGTGCCAGCAGCTTAGGGGCGACACGGGAGACCCAGTACTTC. Its translation: CASSLGATRETQYF.

The chain employs TRBV7-9 and TRBJ2-5; 10 nucleotides agree with TRBD2. Germline loops: CDR1 SEHNR, CDR2 FQNEAQ (reference sequence). Trimming cost V 1 base and J 4 bases; bases outside gene matches: 0. The CDR3 sequence is 14 residues long. The CDR3: CASSLGLAGETQYF. CDR3 sequence (DNA): TGTGCCAGCAGCTTAGGACTAGCGGGAGAGACCCAGTACTTC. Supplemented by reference TRBV7-9 and TRBJ2-5, the full variable domain reads DTGVSQNPRHKITKRGQNVTFRCDPISEHNRLYWYRQTLGQGPEFLTYFQNEAQLEKSRLLSDRFSAERPKGSFSTLEIQRTEQGDSAMYLCASSLGLAGETQYFGPGTRLLVL.

V usage is TRBV28 and J usage is TRBJ1-1, with D possibly TRBD1 on 6 matching bases. V shed 4 bases and J shed 0 bases, with 6 bases lying between them. CDR1 is MDHEN and CDR2 is SYDVKM in the germline V gene. This CDR3 comprises 13 residues. The CDR3 sequence: CASSSGVNTEAFF. The CDR3 DNA reads as TGTGCCAGCAGTTCAGGGGTGAACACTGAAGCTTTCTTT. The whole variable domain, filled in from reference TRBV28 and TRBJ1-1, reads DVKVTQSSRYLVKRTGEKVFLECVQDMDHENMFWYRQDPGLGLRLIYFSYDVKMKEKGDIPEGYSVSREKKERFSLILESASTNQTSMYLCASSSGVNTEAFFGQGTRLTVV.

The chain combines TRBV19 with TRBJ2-3; 11 bases fit TRBD2. The CDR3 has 15 amino acids. V lost 4 bases and J lost 1; bases outside the gene matches: 1. CDR1 is LNHDA and CDR2 is SQIVND in the germline V gene (reference sequence). CDR3 sequence: CASSKLAGGTDTQYF. CDR3 nucleotides: TGTGCCAGTAGTAAACTAGCGGGGGGCACAGATACGCAGTATTTT.

This chain connects TRBV4-3 to TRBJ1-1; maybe TRBD1 (5 bases). Trimming cost V 1 base and J 0 bases, with 9 bases left between them. The CDR3 consists of 15 residues. Per germline, CDR1 LGHNA and CDR2 YSLEER. The DNA of the CDR3 is TGCGCCAGCAGCCAAGTATCGACAGTGAACACTGAAGCTTTCTTT. Protein: CASSQVSTVNTEAFF.

The chain is built from TRBV3-1 (or the pseudogene TRBV3-2) and TRBJ2-1, with TRBD2 matching 15 bases. The CDR3 covers 16 residues. Germline CDR1 reads LGHDT; CDR2 reads YNNKEL (reference sequence). V dropped 6 bases and J dropped 6; count of bases not matched to a gene: 6. DNA of the CDR3: TGTGCCAGCAGGCGGACTAGCGGGGGGGGAATCAATGAGCAGTTCTTC. Residues: CASRRTSGGGINEQFF.

This rearrangement joins TRBV4-3 to TRBJ1-5; the D gene is possibly TRBD1 (6 bases). From germline, CDR1 is LGHNA and CDR2 YSLEER. The CDR3 spans 14 residues. Trimming left V 4 bases short and J 2 bases short, with 9 bases between. Here the CDR3 DNA reads TGCGCCAGCAGCCTAAGACAGGGCAATCAGCCCCAGCATTTT. Protein product: CASSLRQGNQPQHF.